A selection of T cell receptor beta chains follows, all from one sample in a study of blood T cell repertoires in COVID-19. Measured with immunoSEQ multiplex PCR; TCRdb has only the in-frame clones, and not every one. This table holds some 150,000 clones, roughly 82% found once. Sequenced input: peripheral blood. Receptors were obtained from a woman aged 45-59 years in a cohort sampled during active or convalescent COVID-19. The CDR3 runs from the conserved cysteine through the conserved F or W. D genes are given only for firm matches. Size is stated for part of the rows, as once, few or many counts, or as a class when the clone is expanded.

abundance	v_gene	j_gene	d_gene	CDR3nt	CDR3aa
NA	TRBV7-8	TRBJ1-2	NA	TGTGCCAGCAGCCCAGCCCAGAACTATGGCTACACCTTC	CASSPAQNYGYTF
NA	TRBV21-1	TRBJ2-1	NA	TGTGCCAGCAGCAGTTTAGCGGGGTCCTACAATGAGCAGTTCTTC	CASSSLAGSYNEQFF
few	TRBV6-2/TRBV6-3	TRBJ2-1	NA	TGTGCCAGCAGTTTCGCCCCGGGGACTGGTTACAATGAGCAGTTCTTC	CASSFAPGTGYNEQFF
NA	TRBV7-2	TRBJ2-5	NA	TGTGCCAGCAGCGCGACAGGCCAACGGACCCAGTACTTC	CASSATGQRTQYF
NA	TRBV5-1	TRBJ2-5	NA	TGCGCCAGCAGCTTGGCCGGGTTCGGTCAAGAGACCCAGTACTTC	CASSLAGFGQETQYF
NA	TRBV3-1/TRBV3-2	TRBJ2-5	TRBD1	TGTGCCAGCAGCCAAGTGGCAGGGGGAGAGACCCAGTACTTC	CASSQVAGGETQYF
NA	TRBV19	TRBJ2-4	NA	TGTGCAACCGGGTGGGAAAACATTCAGTACTTC	CATGWENIQYF
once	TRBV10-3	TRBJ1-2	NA	TGTGCCATCAGTGTCGGGGAGAAGCCCTATGGCTACACCTTC	CAISVGEKPYGYTF
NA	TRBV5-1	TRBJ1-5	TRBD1	TGCGCCAGCGACGACAGGGGTTATAGCAATCAGCCCCAGCATTTT	CASDDRGYSNQPQHF
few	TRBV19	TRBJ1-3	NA	TGTGCCAGCCGGGGGGTCAGCTCTGGAAACACCATATATTTT	CASRGVSSGNTIYF
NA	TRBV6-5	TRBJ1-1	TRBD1	TGTGCCAGCAGTTACGGGACAGGGAAAGCTGAAGCTTTCTTT	CASSYGTGKAEAFF
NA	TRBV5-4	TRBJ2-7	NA	TGTGCCAGCAGCTTGGAAAGTAGCAGCTACGAGCAGTACTTC	CASSLESSSYEQYF
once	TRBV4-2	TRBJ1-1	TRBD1	TGTGCCAGCAGCCAAGTCGGACAGGGCGACACTGAAGCTTTCTTT	CASSQVGQGDTEAFF
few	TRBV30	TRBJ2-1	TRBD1	TGTGCCTGGAACAGGGGGGCCTACAATGAGCAGTTCTTC	CAWNRGAYNEQFF
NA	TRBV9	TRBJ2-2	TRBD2	TGTGCCAGCAGCGTAGCTCGGATCCGGGGGGGCCCGGCCGGGGAGCTGTTTTTT	CASSVARIRGGPAGELFF
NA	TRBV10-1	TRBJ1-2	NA	TGCGCCAGCAGTGATCCGGTTACGTACTCGTATGGCTACACCTTC	CASSDPVTYSYGYTF
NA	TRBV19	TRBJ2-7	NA	TGTGCCAGCAGAGGGATAGGAGCCTACGAGCAGTACTTC	CASRGIGAYEQYF
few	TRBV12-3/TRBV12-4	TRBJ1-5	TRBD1	TGTGCCACCCGGACAGGTGGTGGGCAGCCCCAGCATTTT	CATRTGGGQPQHF
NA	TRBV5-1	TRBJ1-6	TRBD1	TGCGCCAGCAGCTCACTGGACAGGGGTCATTCACCCCTCCACTTT	CASSSLDRGHSPLHF
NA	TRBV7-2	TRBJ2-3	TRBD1	TGTGCCAGCAGCTATCAAGGGACAGGCTTCACGGATACGCAGTATTTT	CASSYQGTGFTDTQYF
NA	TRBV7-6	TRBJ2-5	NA	TGTGCCAGCAGCTTAGTAGCGGACAGGCCTGTTCAAGAGACCCAGTACTTC	CASSLVADRPVQETQYF
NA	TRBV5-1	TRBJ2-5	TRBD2	TGCGCCAGCAGCTTGGAATCCTTTGGACTAGCAGCGACCCAGTACTTC	CASSLESFGLAATQYF
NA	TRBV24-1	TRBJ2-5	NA	TGTGCCACCAGTGCAGGGGAAGAGACCCAGTACTTC	CATSAGEETQYF
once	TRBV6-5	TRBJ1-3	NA	TGTGCCAGCAGTTACTCGATACAAGGGGGTGGAAACACCATATATTTT	CASSYSIQGGGNTIYF
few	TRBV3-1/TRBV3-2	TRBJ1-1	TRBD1	TGTGCCAGCAGCCCGGACAGGGGGAACACTGAAGCTTTCTTT	CASSPDRGNTEAFF
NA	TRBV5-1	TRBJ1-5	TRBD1	TGCGCCAGCAGCACAGGGGGCAATCAGCCCCAGCATTTT	CASSTGGNQPQHF
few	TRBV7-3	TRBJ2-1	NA	TGTGCCAGCAGCTTAGGAGGGCAGGGTTACAATGAGCAGTTCTTC	CASSLGGQGYNEQFF
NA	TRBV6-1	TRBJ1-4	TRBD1	TGTGCCAGCAGTGGGGGACAGGGTGTTTTTTTAGGTGAAAAACTGTTTTTT	CASSGGQGVFLGEKLFF
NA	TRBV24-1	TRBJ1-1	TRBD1	TGTGCCACCAGTGACCCGGGACAGGCTGACACTGAAGCTTTCTTT	CATSDPGQADTEAFF
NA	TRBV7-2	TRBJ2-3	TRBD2	TGTGCCAGCAGCCCGCTAGCGGTATACACAGATACGCAGTATTTT	CASSPLAVYTDTQYF
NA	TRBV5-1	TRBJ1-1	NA	TGCGCCAGCAGCTTGGTGTCCCAGGGGAGTACTGAAGCTTTCTTT	CASSLVSQGSTEAFF
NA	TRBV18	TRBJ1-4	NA	TGTGCCAGCTCACCGACAGCAACTAATGAAAAACTGTTTTTT	CASSPTATNEKLFF
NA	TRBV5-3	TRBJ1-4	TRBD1	TGTGCCAGAAGCTTTGCGGGACAGCAGAATGAAAAACTGTTTTTT	CARSFAGQQNEKLFF
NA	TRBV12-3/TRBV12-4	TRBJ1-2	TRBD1	TGTGCCACCCTGAGGGGGGACAGCTATGGCTACACCTTC	CATLRGDSYGYTF
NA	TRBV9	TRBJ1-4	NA	TGTGCCAGCAGCCAGAACGGACAGCCAACTAATGAAAAACTGTTTTTT	CASSQNGQPTNEKLFF
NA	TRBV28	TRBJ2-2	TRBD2	TGTGCCAGCACCACTAGCGGGGGAACCGGGGAGCTGTTTTTT	CASTTSGGTGELFF
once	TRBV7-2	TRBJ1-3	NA	TGTGCCAGCAGCATAGGTGGGGGGTTTGTCGGGGACTCTGGAAACACCATATATTTT	CASSIGGGFVGDSGNTIYF
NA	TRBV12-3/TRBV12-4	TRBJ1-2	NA	TGTGCCAGCAGTTTACAGGGCATCTATGGCTACACCTTC	CASSLQGIYGYTF
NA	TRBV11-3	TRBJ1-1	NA	TGTGCCAGCGCCAGGGGCCAGAACACTGAAGCTTTCTTT	CASARGQNTEAFF
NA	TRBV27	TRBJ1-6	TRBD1	TGTGCCAGCAGCCAGACAGGGGGCGCTTCTAATTCACCCCTCCACTTT	CASSQTGGASNSPLHF
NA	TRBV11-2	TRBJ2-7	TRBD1	TGTGCCAGCAGCGAAAACAGGGGCGCGACCTACGAGCAGTACTTC	CASSENRGATYEQYF
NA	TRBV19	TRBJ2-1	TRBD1	TGTGCCAGTAGCGACCCGGGACAGGGGATGAATGAGCAGTTCTTC	CASSDPGQGMNEQFF
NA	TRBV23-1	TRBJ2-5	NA	TGCGCCAGCAGTCAATCTTTGGGGCACCCGTACCAAGAGACCCAGTACTTC	CASSQSLGHPYQETQYF
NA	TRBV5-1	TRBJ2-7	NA	TGCGCCAGTAGTGGACGGGAAAGGACCTACGAGCAGTACTTC	CASSGRERTYEQYF
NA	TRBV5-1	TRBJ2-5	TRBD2	TGCGCCAGCAGCCCCGGGACTAGCGGGGGGCGAGAGACCCAGTACTTC	CASSPGTSGGRETQYF
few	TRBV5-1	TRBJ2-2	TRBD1	TGCGCCAGCAGCTTAACAGGGGAAACCGGGGAGCTGTTTTTT	CASSLTGETGELFF